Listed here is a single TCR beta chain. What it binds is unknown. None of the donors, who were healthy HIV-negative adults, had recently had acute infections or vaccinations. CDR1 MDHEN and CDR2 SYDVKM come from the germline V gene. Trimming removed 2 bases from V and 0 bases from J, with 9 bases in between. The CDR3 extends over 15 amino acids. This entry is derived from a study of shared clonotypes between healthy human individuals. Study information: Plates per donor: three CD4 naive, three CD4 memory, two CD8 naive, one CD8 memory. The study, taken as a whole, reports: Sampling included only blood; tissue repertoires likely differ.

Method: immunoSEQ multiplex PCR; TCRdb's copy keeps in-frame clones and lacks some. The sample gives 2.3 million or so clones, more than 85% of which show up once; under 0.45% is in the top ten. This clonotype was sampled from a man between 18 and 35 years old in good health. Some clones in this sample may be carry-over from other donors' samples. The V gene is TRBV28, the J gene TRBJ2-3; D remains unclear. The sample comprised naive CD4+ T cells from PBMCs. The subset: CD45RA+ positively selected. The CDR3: CASSLGGFSTDTQYF. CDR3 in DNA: TGTGCCAGCAGTTTAGGCGGATTTAGCACAGATACGCAGTATTTT.